This T cell receptor beta chain originates from a study of PD-L1 blockade in urothelial cancer. Study at large: Starting in the mid-2010s, patients were given atezolizumab (1,200 mg intravenously every 3 weeks). Most of the 29 patients were men who had bladder-origin urothelial cancer. Blood yielded a median of about 150,000 T cells per sample.

V lost 6 bases and J lost 6, with 16 bases in between. Germline V gene lookup returns CDR1 SGHRS and CDR2 YFSETQ. This CDR3 is 14 amino acids long. Sequencing was performed with immunoSEQ multiplex PCR; in TCRdb, only in-frame clones are kept and a portion is missing. Counted here are about 88,000 clones, roughly nine tenths occurring once; the ten biggest clones make up around a tenth. The input for sequencing was PBMCs, taken around atezolizumab (anti-PD-L1) treatment. The chain links TRBV5-1 to TRBJ2-1; tentative D call: TRBD2 (6 bases). The TCR comes from a man in his sixties with urothelial cancer. CDR3 coding DNA: TGCGCCAGCAACCGCGACGGGAGTATCAATGAGCAGTTCTTC. Translation: CASNRDGSINEQFF.